A single T cell receptor (beta chain) is shown here with its context. Study processing details: Amplifying reference gene primers gave estimates of nucleated cell counts. Sequenced by immunoSEQ multiplex PCR; TCRdb stores in-frame clones only, minus some. For V, J and clone size, that table is used; D and trimming come from the DNA. The table shows hundreds of thousands of clones, with approximately 91% occurring only once. This entry comes from a study of blood T cell repertoires in COVID-19. Background on the study: From T cells, B-cell-depleted T cells, or PBMCs came the material, which was cDNA or gDNA.

The V segment lost 5 bases and the J segment 6 bases; nucleotides outside the gene matches: 8. The CDR3 extends over 15 amino acids. Germline CDR1 and CDR2: SGHTA and FQGTGA. The sequenced sample was peripheral blood. This TCR was recovered from a man aged 55 to 70 who had recovered from COVID-19. The rearrangement uses TRBV7-3 and TRBJ2-1, with 9 bases aligning to TRBD1. The CDR3 DNA reads TGTGCCAGCAGCCCCCCCCCGGGACAGGGCAATGAGCAGTTCTTC. Protein: CASSPPPGQGNEQFF. The entire variable domain, with the rest obtained from reference TRBV7-3 and TRBJ2-1, is as follows: GAGVSQTPSNKVTEKGKYVELRCDPISGHTALYWYRQSLGQGPEFLIYFQGTGAADDSGLPNDRFFAVRPEGSVSTLKIQRTERGDSAVYLCASSPPPGQGNEQFFGPGTRLTVL.